Each of the 8 T cell receptor beta chains below was sequenced from the same sample in a study of blood T cell repertoires in COVID-19. TCRdb's table, derived via immunoSEQ multiplex PCR, lists solely in-frame clones and lacks some. Found here are about 150,000 clones, about 89% of them singletons; the top ten hold approximately 0.59%. The sequencing sample was made of peripheral blood. The receptors shown here come from a man aged 50 or older with acute or convalescent COVID-19.

The chain is built from TRBV4-1 and TRBJ2-1; 14 positions agree with TRBD2. The trim removed 1 base at V and 0 bases at J, leaving 11 bases unmatched. Germline V gene lookup returns CDR1 MGHRA and CDR2 YSYEKL. The CDR3 extends over 21 amino acids. CDR3 sequence: CASSQVLTSGRAPSSYNEQFF. Written as DNA, the CDR3 is TGCGCCAGCAGCCAAGTCCTGACTAGCGGGAGGGCCCCCTCCTCCTACAATGAGCAGTTCTTC.

With regard to this clone: This same CDR3 is encoded by further DNA sequences in the sample. The rearrangement uses TRBV20-1 and TRBJ2-7; unclear D gene. The germline gives CDR1 DFQATT, CDR2 SNEGSKA (reference sequence). Trimming shortened V by 3 bases and J by 5 bases, and 8 bases separated the two germline ends. The CDR3 runs 11 residues. Written as DNA, the CDR3 is TGCAGTGCTAGTAGTGGCCACGAGCAGTACGTC. Residues: CSASSGHEQYV.

The rearrangement joins TRBV18 to TRBJ2-2; D is perhaps TRBD2 (5 bases). V dropped 1 base and J dropped 7 bases, with 13 bases sitting between them. From germline, CDR1 is KGHSH and CDR2 LQKENI. The CDR3 sequence is 15 residues long. The CDR3 protein is CASSPRLPTDGELFF. The CDR3 DNA follows: TGTGCCAGCTCACCACGACTACCCACTGACGGGGAGCTGTTTTTT.

V gene TRBV9 combines with J gene TRBJ1-6; D unclear. CDR3 length equals 16 residues. V lost 3 bases, J lost 7 bases, and 17 bases lay in between. CDR1 is SGDLS and CDR2 is YYNGEE in the germline V gene. The CDR3 DNA reads TGTGCCAGCAGCGGCCCTGGTCGCAGTTACAATTCACCCCTCCACTTT. Protein sequence: CASSGPGRSYNSPLHF.

V gene TRBV7-9 combines with J gene TRBJ2-1; perhaps TRBD1 as D (6 bases). The germline V gene encodes CDR1 SEHNR and CDR2 FQNEAQ (reference sequence). Trimming cost V 5 bases and J 7 bases, with 21 bases left between them. CDR3 size: 16 residues. The CDR3 nucleotides are TGTGCCAGCAGCATACCCACCCCGGCAGGGGTGAATGAGCAGTTCTTC. Protein sequence: CASSIPTPAGVNEQFF.

This clone was counted once. V is TRBV6-1 and J is TRBJ1-1, with a weak D call TRBD1 (6 bases). The CDR3 length is 14 residues. Germline lookup yields CDR1 MNHNS and CDR2 SASEGT. Between the trimmed V and J ends, which lost 3 bases and 1 base, there was a span of 9 bases. CDR3 region: CASSDGQTNTEAFF. The CDR3 coding sequence is TGTGCCAGCAGTGACGGACAGACGAACACTGAAGCTTTCTTT.

The chain joins TRBV6-5 to TRBJ1-2, with 7 bases identical to TRBD1. Germline V lookup: CDR1 MNHEY, CDR2 SVGAGI. This CDR3 has 14 amino acids. Trimming at V came to 6 bases and at J to 5 bases, leaving 9 bases not matched to a gene. The CDR3 reads CASSDGTVEYGYTF. The CDR3 nucleotides read TGTGCCAGCAGCGATGGGACAGTCGAATATGGCTACACCTTC.

The chain recombines TRBV7-6 with TRBJ2-1, with 8 bases that match TRBD2. In germline, CDR1 is SGHVS, CDR2 FNYEAQ. V was clipped by 1 base and J by 5 bases; unmatched bases: 7. CDR3 length: 16 amino acids. CDR3 DNA sequence: TGTGCCAGCAGCTTAGAAGTCGGGGGGGGCCACAATGAGCAGTTCTTC. Its protein product is CASSLEVGGGHNEQFF.